The 14 T cell receptor beta chains in this list originate from one sample, sequenced in a study of T cell repertoires in cytomegalovirus infection. MiXCR was run by TCRdb on the reads, yielding one entry per CDR3 protein. The table includes roughly 130,000 distinct CDR3 sequences, about 10% detected once. The sample comprised PBMCs. The receptors originated from a human donor in good health (CMV status not recorded). Some clones in this sample may be carry-over from other donors' samples.

The chain has TRBV13 and TRBJ2-2; D gene uncertain. Germline loops: CDR1 PRHDT, CDR2 FYEKMQ (reference sequence). Trimming shortened V by 4 bases and J by 5 bases, and 8 bases separated the two germline ends. The CDR3 contains 13 residues. The CDR3 sequence: CASSSRVTGELFF. Written as DNA, the CDR3 is TGTGCCAGCAGCTCAAGGGTAACCGGGGAGCTGTTTTTT. The whole variable domain, remainder taken from reference TRBV13 and TRBJ2-2, is AAGVIQSPRHLIKEKRETATLKCYPIPRHDTVYWYQQGPGQDPQFLISFYEKMQSDKGSIPDRFSAQQFSDYHSELNMSSLELGDSALYFCASSSRVTGELFFGEGSRLTVL.

In this sample, this clonotype turned up many times. The V and J genes are TRBV10-3 and TRBJ1-1; weak D call: TRBD1 (5 bases). The germline V gene encodes CDR1 ENHRY and CDR2 SYGVKD. The CDR3 length is 12 residues. The V end lost 4 bases, the J end lost 12 bases, and 15 bases lay between the germline ends. Here the CDR3 DNA reads TGTGCCATCAGTGCTTCAGGGATCATAACTTTCTTT. Protein product: CAISASGIITFF.

This clonotype was detected only a few times. The chain has TRBV28 and TRBJ2-7, with D perhaps matching TRBD2 (6 bases). Germline V gene sequence: CDR1 MDHEN, CDR2 SYDVKM. CDR3 length: 16 amino acids. The ends were cut back, 6 bases at V and 0 bases at J, with 18 bases in the middle. CDR3 DNA sequence: TGTGCCAGCAGCTCCACTTTGGCGGGGACCTCCTACGAGCAGTACTTC. This encodes CASSSTLAGTSYEQYF.

The sample holds many counts of this clonotype. CDR3 nucleotides: TGTGCCAGTAGAAGGCTAGAGTCGAGTGGAAACACCATATATTTT. Amino acid sequence: CASRRLESSGNTIYF. V and J are TRBV19 and TRBJ1-3; D remains unclear. This CDR3 has 15 residues. Germline CDR1 reads LNHDA; CDR2 reads SQIVND (reference sequence). The V gene lost 6 bases and the J gene lost 3 bases, with 15 bases spanning the gap.

This rearrangement joins TRBV27 to TRBJ2-1; 11 positions match TRBD2. The CDR3 is made up of 16 amino acids. CDR1 and CDR2 (germline): MNHEY, SMNVEV (reference sequence). Germline trimming cut 3 bases from V and 4 bases from J; bases unmatched to any gene: 5. The CDR3 nucleotides read TGTGCCAGCAGTTTTTTAGCGGGGGGGCTTTACAATGAGCAGTTCTTC. Translating it yields CASSFLAGGLYNEQFF.

This clonotype was detected only a few times. The gene calls are TRBV19 and TRBJ2-7, with D unresolved. Germline V lookup: CDR1 LNHDA, CDR2 SQIVND (reference sequence). This CDR3 region has 11 residues. V was clipped by 10 bases and J by 2 bases, with 9 bases between them. The CDR3 protein is CATQVAYEQYF. CDR3 nucleotide sequence: TGTGCCACCCAAGTGGCCTACGAGCAGTACTTC.

This clonotype showed up just a few times. The V and J genes are TRBV2 and TRBJ2-5; 12 bases align to TRBD1. The length of the CDR3 is 17 residues. Germline CDR1 SNHLY, CDR2 FYNNEI. The V and J ends lost 6 bases and 5 bases, in that order; junction bases with no gene match: 13. Here the CDR3 reads CASRTLRDRGLGETQYF. The CDR3 nucleotides are TGTGCCAGCAGGACCCTCCGGGACAGGGGGCTAGGGGAGACCCAGTACTTC.

Ten or more counts support this clonotype. This sequence joins TRBV5-6 and TRBJ2-5, with D tentatively TRBD1 (5 bases). V shed 2 bases and J shed 5 bases, with 10 bases lying between them. Germline V lookup: CDR1 SGHDT, CDR2 YYEEEE. The CDR3 sequence is 13 residues long. CDR3 bases: TGTGCCAGCAGCTTCTGGGGCGTTGAGACCCAGTACTTC. Amino acid sequence: CASSFWGVETQYF.

In this sample, this clonotype turned up many times. The DNA of the CDR3 is TGTGCCATCAGTGGATACGACAGGTATGAGCAGTTCTTC. Encoded protein: CAISGYDRYEQFF. This sequence joins TRBV10-3 and TRBJ2-1, with D possibly being TRBD1 (6 bases). Germline CDR1 and CDR2: ENHRY and SYGVKD. CDR3 length: 13 residues. V was pared by 4 bases and J by 8 bases, with 12 bases between.

Concerning this clonotype: This may be a read error, as it is one base from a much larger clone. The chain recombines TRBV20-1 with TRBJ1-1; TRBD1 might be the D (5 bases). CDR1 is DFQATT and CDR2 is SNEGSKA in the germline V gene (reference sequence). The ends were cut back, 6 bases at V and 4 bases at J, with 18 bases in the middle. This CDR3 region has 14 residues. The CDR3 is CSALLYGGGTEAFF. The CDR3 nucleotides are TGCAGTGCCCTCTTATACGGGGGTGGCACTGAAGCTTTCTTT.

This clonotype occurred many times. The V and J genes are TRBV11-1 and TRBJ2-7, with D uncertain. Trimming took off 5 bases at V and 1 base at J, with 12 bases between the two ends. The CDR3 totals 14 residues. The germline CDR1 and CDR2 sequences are SGHAT and FQDESV (reference sequence). The CDR3: CASSRTDLSYEQYF. CDR3 sequence (DNA): TGTGCCAGCAGCCGGACGGATCTTTCCTACGAGCAGTACTTC.

This clonotype showed up just a few times. The chain links TRBV6-2 or TRBV6-3 to TRBJ1-1; a possible D gene is TRBD1 (5 bases). Germline V gives CDR1 MNHEY, CDR2 SVGEGT. The V and J ends lost 6 bases and 1 base respectively, with 15 bases between them. The CDR3 contains 15 residues. The CDR3, as DNA: TGTGCCAGCAGGAAGGACACTCCTTCGAACACTGAAGCTTTCTTT. Protein product: CASRKDTPSNTEAFF.

This clonotype was seen many times. The genes are TRBV20-1 and TRBJ2-5; 7 bases align to TRBD1. This CDR3 has 15 amino acids. V trimming: 3 bases; J trimming: 1 base; junction bases outside the gene matches: 8. Germline V gene sequence: CDR1 DFQATT, CDR2 SNEGSKA (reference sequence). The CDR3 region is CSASATGTAQETQYF. The CDR3, as DNA: TGCAGTGCTAGCGCAACCGGGACAGCCCAAGAGACCCAGTACTTC.

This clonotype was detected only once. V and J are TRBV19 and TRBJ1-1; D might be TRBD1 (6 bases). The CDR3 loop spans 14 amino acids. The germline V gene encodes CDR1 LNHDA and CDR2 SQIVND (reference sequence). Trimming removed 7 bases from V and 1 base from J, with 13 bases in between. CDR3 nucleotides: TGTGCCAGTATTACAGGGAAAACGAACACTGAAGCTTTCTTT. It translates to CASITGKTNTEAFF.